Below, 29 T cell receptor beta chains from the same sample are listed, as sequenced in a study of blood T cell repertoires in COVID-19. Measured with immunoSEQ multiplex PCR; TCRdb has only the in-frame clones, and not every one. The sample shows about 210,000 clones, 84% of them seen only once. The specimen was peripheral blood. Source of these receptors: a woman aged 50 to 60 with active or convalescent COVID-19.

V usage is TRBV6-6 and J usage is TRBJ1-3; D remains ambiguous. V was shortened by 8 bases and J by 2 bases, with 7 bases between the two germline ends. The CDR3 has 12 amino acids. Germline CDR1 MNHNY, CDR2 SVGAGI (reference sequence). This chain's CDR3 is CASSLPGNTIYF. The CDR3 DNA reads TGTGCCAGCTCTCTCCCTGGAAACACCATATATTTT.

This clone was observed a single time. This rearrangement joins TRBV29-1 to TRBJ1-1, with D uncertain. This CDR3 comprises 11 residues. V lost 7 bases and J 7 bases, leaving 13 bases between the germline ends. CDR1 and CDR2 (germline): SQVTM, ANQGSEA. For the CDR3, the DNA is TGCAGCGGGAGGTCTGGTTTTGAAGCTTTCTTT. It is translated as CSGRSGFEAFF. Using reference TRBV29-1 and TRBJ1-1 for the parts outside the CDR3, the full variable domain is SAVISQKPSRDICQRGTSLTIQCQVDSQVTMMFWYRQQPGQSLTLIATANQGSEATYESGFVIDKFPISRPNLTFSTLTVSNMSPEDSSIYLCSGRSGFEAFFGQGTRLTVV.

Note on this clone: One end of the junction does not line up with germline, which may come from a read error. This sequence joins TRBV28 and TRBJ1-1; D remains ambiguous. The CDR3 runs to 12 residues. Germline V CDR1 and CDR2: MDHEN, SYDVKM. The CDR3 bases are TGTGCCAGCTTGAGCTCGGGAACTGGAGCTTTCTTT. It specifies CASLSSGTGAFF.

The CDR3 nucleotides are TGCGCCAGCAGCCTCGGGACTAGCGCGGGAACCGGGGAGCTGTTTTTT. Protein: CASSLGTSAGTGELFF. The chain links TRBV5-1 to TRBJ2-2; 10 bases are a match to TRBD2. From germline, CDR1 is SGHRS and CDR2 YFSETQ. The CDR3 sequence is 16 residues long. Trimming removed 4 bases from V and 5 bases from J; junction bases left unmatched: 8. The variable domain in full, with the rest retrieved from reference TRBV5-1 and TRBJ2-2, is KAGVTQTPRYLIKTRGQQVTLSCSPISGHRSVSWYQQTPGQGLQFLFEYFSETQRNKGNFPGRFSGRQFSNSRSEMNVSTLELGDSALYLCASSLGTSAGTGELFFGEGSRLTVL.

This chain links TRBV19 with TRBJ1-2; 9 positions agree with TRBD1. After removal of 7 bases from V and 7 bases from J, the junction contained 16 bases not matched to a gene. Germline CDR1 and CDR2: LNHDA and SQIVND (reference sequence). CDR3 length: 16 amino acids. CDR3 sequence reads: CASTNRLADRGSGYTF. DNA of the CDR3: TGTGCCAGTACCAATAGACTCGCGGACAGGGGAAGTGGCTACACCTTC. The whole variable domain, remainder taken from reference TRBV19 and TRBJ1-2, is DGGITQSPKYLFRKEGQNVTLSCEQNLNHDAMYWYRQDPGQGLRLIYYSQIVNDFQKGDIAEGYSVSREKKESFPLTVTSAQKNPTAFYLCASTNRLADRGSGYTFGSGTRLTVV.

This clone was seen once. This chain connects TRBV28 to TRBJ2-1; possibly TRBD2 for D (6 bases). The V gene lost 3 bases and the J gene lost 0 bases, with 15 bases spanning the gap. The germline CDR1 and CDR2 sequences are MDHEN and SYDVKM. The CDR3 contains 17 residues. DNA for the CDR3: TGTGCCAGCAGTTTTAGGGCGGGATCTGTCTCCTACAATGAGCAGTTCTTC. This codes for CASSFRAGSVSYNEQFF.

The CDR3 region has the DNA TGTGCCAGCAGCTTCTCCGGACAGGGCACTGGAAACACCATATATTTT. It specifies CASSFSGQGTGNTIYF. The rearrangement links TRBV7-9 to TRBJ1-3; 8 bases fit TRBD1. Germline assignment: CDR1 SEHNR and CDR2 FQNEAQ (reference sequence). Trimming took 3 bases from V and 2 from J; bases not matched to a gene: 6. This CDR3 is built from 16 residues.

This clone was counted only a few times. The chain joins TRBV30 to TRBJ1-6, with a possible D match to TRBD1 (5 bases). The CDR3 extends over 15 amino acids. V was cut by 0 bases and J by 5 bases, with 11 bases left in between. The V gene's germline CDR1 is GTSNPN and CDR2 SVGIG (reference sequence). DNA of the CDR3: TGTGCCTGGAGTGTACGGGGGGGGGATAATTCACCCCTCCACTTT. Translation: CAWSVRGGDNSPLHF. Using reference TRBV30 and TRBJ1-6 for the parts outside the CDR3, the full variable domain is SQTIHQWPATLVQPVGSPLSLECTVEGTSNPNLYWYRQAAGRGLQLLFYSVGIGQISSEVPQNLSASRPQDRQFILSSKKLLLSDSGFYLCAWSVRGGDNSPLHFGNGTRLTVT.

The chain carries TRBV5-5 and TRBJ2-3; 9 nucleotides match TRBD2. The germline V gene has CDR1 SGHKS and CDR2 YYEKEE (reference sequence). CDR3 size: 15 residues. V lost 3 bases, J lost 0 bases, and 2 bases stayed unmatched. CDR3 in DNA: TGTGCCAGCAGCTCGCTAGCGGGGAGCACAGATACGCAGTATTTT. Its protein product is CASSSLAGSTDTQYF.

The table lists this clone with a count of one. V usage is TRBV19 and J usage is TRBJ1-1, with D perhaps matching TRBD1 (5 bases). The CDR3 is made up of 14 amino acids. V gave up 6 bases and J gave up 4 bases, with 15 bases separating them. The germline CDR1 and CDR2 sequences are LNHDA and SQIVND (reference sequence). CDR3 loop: CASSRREGTTEAFF. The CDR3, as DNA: TGTGCCAGTAGCAGACGGGAGGGGACCACTGAAGCTTTCTTT.

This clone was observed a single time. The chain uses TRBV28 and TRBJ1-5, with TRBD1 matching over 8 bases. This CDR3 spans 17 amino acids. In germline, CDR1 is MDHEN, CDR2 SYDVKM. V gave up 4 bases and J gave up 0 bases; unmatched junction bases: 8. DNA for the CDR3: TGTGCCAGCAGTTCGAACAGGGGGATTTATAGCAATCAGCCCCAGCATTTT. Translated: CASSSNRGIYSNQPQHF.

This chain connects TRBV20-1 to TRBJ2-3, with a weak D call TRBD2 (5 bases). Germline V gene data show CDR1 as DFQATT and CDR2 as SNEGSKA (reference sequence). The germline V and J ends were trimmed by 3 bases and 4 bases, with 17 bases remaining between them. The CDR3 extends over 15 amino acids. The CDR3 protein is CSASRPLGVSDTQYF. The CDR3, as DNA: TGCAGTGCTAGTAGGCCGTTGGGAGTGTCAGATACGCAGTATTTT.

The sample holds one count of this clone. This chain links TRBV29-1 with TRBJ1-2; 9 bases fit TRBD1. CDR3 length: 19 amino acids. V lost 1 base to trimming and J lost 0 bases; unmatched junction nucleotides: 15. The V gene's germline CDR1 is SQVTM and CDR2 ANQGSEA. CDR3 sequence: CSVEAVPGQGTRANYGYTF. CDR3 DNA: TGCAGCGTTGAAGCCGTACCGGGACAGGGTACAAGGGCTAACTATGGCTACACCTTC.

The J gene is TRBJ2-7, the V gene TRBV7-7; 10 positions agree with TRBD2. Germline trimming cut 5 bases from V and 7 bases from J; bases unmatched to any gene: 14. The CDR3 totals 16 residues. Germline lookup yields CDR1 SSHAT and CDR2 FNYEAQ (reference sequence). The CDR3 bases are TGTGCCAGCAGCGCGGGACTAGCGCGTACTGGGGGAGAGCAGTACTTC. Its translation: CASSAGLARTGGEQYF.

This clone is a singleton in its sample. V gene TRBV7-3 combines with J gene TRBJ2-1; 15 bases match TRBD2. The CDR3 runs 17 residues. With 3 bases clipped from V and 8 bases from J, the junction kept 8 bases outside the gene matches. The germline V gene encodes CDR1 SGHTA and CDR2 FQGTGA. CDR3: CASSFSSGTSGRYEQFF. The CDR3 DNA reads TGTGCCAGCAGCTTCTCCTCCGGGACTAGCGGGAGGTATGAGCAGTTCTTC.

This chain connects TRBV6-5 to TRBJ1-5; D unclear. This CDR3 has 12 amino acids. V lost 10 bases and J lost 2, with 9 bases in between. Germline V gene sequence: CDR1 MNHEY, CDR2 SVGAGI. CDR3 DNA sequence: TGTGCCACCCTCGGGGGCAATCAGCCCCAGCATTTT. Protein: CATLGGNQPQHF.

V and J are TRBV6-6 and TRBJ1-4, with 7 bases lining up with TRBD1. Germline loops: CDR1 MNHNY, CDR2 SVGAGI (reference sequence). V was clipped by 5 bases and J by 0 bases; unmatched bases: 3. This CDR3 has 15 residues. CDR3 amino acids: CASSPGQSTNEKLFF. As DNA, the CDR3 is TGTGCCAGCAGTCCGGGACAGTCAACTAATGAAAAACTGTTTTTT.

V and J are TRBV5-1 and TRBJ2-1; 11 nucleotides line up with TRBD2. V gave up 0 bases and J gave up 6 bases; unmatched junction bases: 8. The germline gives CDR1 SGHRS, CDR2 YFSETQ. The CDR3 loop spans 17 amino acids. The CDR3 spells CASSLATTSGIPNEQFF. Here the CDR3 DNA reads TGCGCCAGCAGCTTGGCCACGACTAGCGGGATCCCCAATGAGCAGTTCTTC.

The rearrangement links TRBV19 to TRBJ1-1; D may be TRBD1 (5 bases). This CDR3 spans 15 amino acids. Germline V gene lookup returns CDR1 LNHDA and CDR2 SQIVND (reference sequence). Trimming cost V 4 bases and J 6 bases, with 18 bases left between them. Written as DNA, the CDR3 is TGTGCCAGTAGTACCCGGGGAGGGGTCACCCCTGAAGCTTTCTTT. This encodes CASSTRGGVTPEAFF.

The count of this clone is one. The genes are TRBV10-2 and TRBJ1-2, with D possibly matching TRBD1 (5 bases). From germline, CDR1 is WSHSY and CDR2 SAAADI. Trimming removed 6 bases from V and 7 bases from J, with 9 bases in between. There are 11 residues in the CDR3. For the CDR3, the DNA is TGCGCCAGCAGGTCCCAGGGTGGCTACACCTTC. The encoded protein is CASRSQGGYTF.

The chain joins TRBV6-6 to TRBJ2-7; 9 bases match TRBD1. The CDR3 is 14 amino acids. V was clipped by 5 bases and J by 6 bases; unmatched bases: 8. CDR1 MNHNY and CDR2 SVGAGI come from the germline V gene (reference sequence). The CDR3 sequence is CASSPGQGRGEQYF. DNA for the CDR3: TGTGCCAGCAGTCCGGGACAGGGACGGGGCGAGCAGTACTTC.

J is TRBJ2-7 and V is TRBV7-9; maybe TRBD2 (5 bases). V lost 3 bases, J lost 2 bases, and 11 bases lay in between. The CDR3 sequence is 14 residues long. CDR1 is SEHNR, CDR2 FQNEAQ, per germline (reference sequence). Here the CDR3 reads CASSLSGEAYEQYF. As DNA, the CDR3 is TGTGCCAGCAGCTTGTCCGGGGAAGCCTACGAGCAGTACTTC.

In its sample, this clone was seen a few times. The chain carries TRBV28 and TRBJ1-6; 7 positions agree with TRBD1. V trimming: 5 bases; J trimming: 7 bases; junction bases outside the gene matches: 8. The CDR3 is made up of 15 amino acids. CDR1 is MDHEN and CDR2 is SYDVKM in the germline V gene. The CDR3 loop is CASSQTGMWNSPLHF. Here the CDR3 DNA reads TGTGCCAGCAGTCAGACAGGGATGTGGAATTCACCCCTCCACTTT.

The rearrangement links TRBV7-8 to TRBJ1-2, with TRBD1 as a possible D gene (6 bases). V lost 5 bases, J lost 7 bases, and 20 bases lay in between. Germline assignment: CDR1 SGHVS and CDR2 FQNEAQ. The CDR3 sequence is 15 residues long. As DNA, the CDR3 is TGTGCCAGCAGCACCCGGGGGGGCCCTTTGACTGGCTACACCTTC. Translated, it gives CASSTRGGPLTGYTF.

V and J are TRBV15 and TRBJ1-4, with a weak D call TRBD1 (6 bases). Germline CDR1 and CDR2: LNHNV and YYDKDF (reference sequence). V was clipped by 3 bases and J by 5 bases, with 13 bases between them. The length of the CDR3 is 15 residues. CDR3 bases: TGTGCCACCAGCAGGGAGACAGGAAAGAATGAAAAACTGTTTTTT. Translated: CATSRETGKNEKLFF.

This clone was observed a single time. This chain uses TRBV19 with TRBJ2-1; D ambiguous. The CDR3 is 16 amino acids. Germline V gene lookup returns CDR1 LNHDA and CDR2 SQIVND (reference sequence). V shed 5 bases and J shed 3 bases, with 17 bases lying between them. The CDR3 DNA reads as TGTGCCAGTAGTTCCTACCTCGAGCGAGTCTACAATGAGCAGTTCTTC. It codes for CASSSYLERVYNEQFF.

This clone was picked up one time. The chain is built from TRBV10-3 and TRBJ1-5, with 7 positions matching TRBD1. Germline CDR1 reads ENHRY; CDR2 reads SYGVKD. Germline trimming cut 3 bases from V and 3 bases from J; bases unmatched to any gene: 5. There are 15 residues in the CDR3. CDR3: CAISEEGATNQPQHF. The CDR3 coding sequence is TGTGCCATCAGTGAAGAGGGGGCGACCAATCAGCCCCAGCATTTT.

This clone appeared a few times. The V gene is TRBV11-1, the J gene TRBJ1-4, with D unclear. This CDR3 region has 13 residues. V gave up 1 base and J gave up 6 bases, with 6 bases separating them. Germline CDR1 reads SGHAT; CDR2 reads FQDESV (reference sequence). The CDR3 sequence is CASSLDRDEKLFF. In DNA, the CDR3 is TGTGCCAGCAGCTTAGATCGGGATGAAAAACTGTTTTTT. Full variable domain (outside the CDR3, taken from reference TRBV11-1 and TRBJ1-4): EAEVAQSPRYKITEKSQAVAFWCDPISGHATLYWYRQILGQGPELLVQFQDESVVDDSQLPKDRFSAERLKGVDSTLKIQPAELGDSAMYLCASSLDRDEKLFFGSGTQLSVL.

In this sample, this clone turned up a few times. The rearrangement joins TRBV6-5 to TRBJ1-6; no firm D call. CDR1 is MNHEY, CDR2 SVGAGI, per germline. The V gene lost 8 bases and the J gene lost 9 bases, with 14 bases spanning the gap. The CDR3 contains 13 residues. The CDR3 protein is CASGLRRVSPLHF. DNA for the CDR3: TGTGCCAGCGGCCTCCGGAGAGTTTCACCCCTCCACTTT.